Listed below are T cell receptor beta chains from one sample, sequenced in a study of cytomegalovirus exposure and HLA in healthy donors. Libraries were prepared by immunoSEQ multiplex PCR; TCRdb keeps only in-frame clonotypes and omits some of them. The sample has about 120,000 clones, approximately 80% seen once. What was sequenced was PBMCs. The receptors come from a female donor in good health and CMV-seropositive. CDR3s include the opening cysteine and the closing phenylalanine or tryptophan. Each record gives: clone size, V gene, CDR3 protein. Clone size is stated in some rows and not others, as once, few, many or a class when expanded.

size: NA; V: TRBV4-1; CDR3: CASSGRDSRGATF
size: NA; V: TRBV19; CDR3: CASSISGADTQYF
size: few; V: TRBV5-4; CDR3: CASSLGANTEAFF
size: NA; V: TRBV6-5; CDR3: CASTQGGGYNEQFF
size: NA; V: TRBV18; CDR3: CASSGTGGNQPQHF
size: NA; V: TRBV7-9; CDR3: CASIPGGLAGNEQFF
size: NA; V: TRBV2; CDR3: CASSEGHKGYTF
size: NA; V: TRBV9; CDR3: CASSLNTDTQYF
size: few; V: TRBV5-6; CDR3: CASSLPGYGNTIYF
size: few; V: TRBV30; CDR3: CAWSVKSEGGYTF
size: NA; V: TRBV6-5; CDR3: CASSNIAGHEQFF
size: NA; V: TRBV25-1; CDR3: CASSGGPWGRETQYF
size: NA; V: TRBV6-5; CDR3: CASSYLGGTGELFF
size: NA; V: TRBV7-3; CDR3: CASSLEGGRVETQYF
size: NA; V: TRBV28; CDR3: CASSPGQLYTEAFF
size: NA; V: TRBV7-9; CDR3: CASSYSSGGHDEQFF
size: NA; V: TRBV7-3; CDR3: CASSSSSGTDTQYF
size: NA; V: TRBV15; CDR3: CATSSGDYSNQPQHF
size: NA; V: TRBV29-1; CDR3: CSVEVTGASYEQYF
size: NA; V: TRBV7-2; CDR3: CASSLRGPTGNTGELFF
size: NA; V: TRBV7-8; CDR3: CASSLVGTANYGYTF
size: once; V: TRBV5-1; CDR3: CASSLTSGGPSTGELFF
size: few; V: TRBV6-1; CDR3: CASSEAMGQGNSPLHF
size: few; V: TRBV5-6; CDR3: CASSDRGEKLFF
size: NA; V: TRBV4-1; CDR3: CASSQDRQAPENSPLHF
size: NA; V: TRBV19; CDR3: CASRPSRGQGNYGYTF
size: NA; V: TRBV6-5; CDR3: CASSSAGGGSYEQYF
size: few; V: TRBV6-1; CDR3: CASRRGTGNAYEQYF
size: NA; V: TRBV18; CDR3: CASSPGTGDYGYTF
size: NA; V: TRBV4-1; CDR3: CASSLGQGVRNSPLHF
size: NA; V: TRBV15; CDR3: CATSRRRYGGRKDTQYF
size: NA; V: TRBV23-1; CDR3: CASSQRFGGGYTF
size: NA; V: TRBV30; CDR3: CAWSVLRGRNNSPLHF
size: NA; V: TRBV30; CDR3: CAWSKFSVKNTEAFF
size: few; V: TRBV5-1; CDR3: CASSLTPPTDTQYF
size: NA; V: TRBV9; CDR3: CASSVAGGDDNSPLHF
size: NA; V: TRBV29-1; CDR3: CSVERGRTEAFF
size: NA; V: TRBV28; CDR3: CASSFVGGRMLNQPQHF
size: NA; V: TRBV5-1; CDR3: CASSLQFSSYEQYF
size: NA; V: TRBV7-7; CDR3: CASSLGRQTQGAQYF
size: NA; V: TRBV19; CDR3: CASSISNRANEKLFF
size: NA; V: TRBV9; CDR3: CASSVAEGGETQYF
size: NA; V: TRBV15; CDR3: CATSRGRLDYEQYF
size: NA; V: TRBV2; CDR3: CASSEEGGNQPQHF
size: NA; V: TRBV5-1; CDR3: CASSLAGGLNTEAFF
size: NA; V: TRBV7-2; CDR3: CASSLDSGVTNYGYTF
size: NA; V: TRBV5-1; CDR3: CASSSDSGTGKTYEQYF
size: once; V: TRBV7-3; CDR3: CASSPGTALDSNTEAFF
size: NA; V: TRBV9; CDR3: CASNPDRPRPFESNQPQHF
size: NA; V: TRBV6-5; CDR3: CASSYSDRHFF
size: NA; V: TRBV29-1; CDR3: CSVTGVLTDTQYF
size: NA; V: TRBV5-1; CDR3: CASSLRDIVNEQFF
size: NA; V: TRBV6-5; CDR3: CASSYSQGPNQPQHF
size: NA; V: TRBV9; CDR3: CASSAYETGRDTQYF
size: few; V: TRBV7-2; CDR3: CASSFHREGTEAFF
size: NA; V: TRBV28; CDR3: CASSTPGQETQYF
size: NA; V: TRBV29-1; CDR3: CSVALAGASTDTQYF
size: few; V: TRBV7-2; CDR3: CASSLGLAGTEAFF
size: NA; V: TRBV29-1; CDR3: CSVEGYLRGTEAFF
size: NA; V: TRBV18; CDR3: CASSQGDRAGHGYTF